The clone carrying this TCR beta chain was seen a few times. As yet, its antigen is unknown. Recipients received nonmyeloablative bone marrow transplants from related graft donors, with transient mixed chimerism. The entry originates in a study of Tregs in tolerant kidney transplant recipients. The study, taken as a whole, reports: Biological reproducibility was not directly addressed, but technical replication error appeared minimal. Findings come from small patient numbers and require larger validation. Nucleotide sequences could not be compared across some patients' samples due to primer changes. In tolerant patients, donor-specific Tregs outgrew total Tregs, suggesting antigen-driven expansion.

This CDR3 region has 14 residues. The V gene's germline CDR1 is SGHVS and CDR2 FQNEAQ. The junction had 12 bases not matched to a gene; V was cut back by 8 bases and J by 8 bases. TCRdb keeps only in-frame clones here, not all; method: immunoSEQ multiplex PCR. Among 54,000 or so clones listed, 91% were seen once. The origin of this receptor is a human patient who received a combined kidney and bone marrow transplant. Some T cells may originate from the graft donor. The specimen was CD8+ T cells from blood (PBMCs), collected 24 months after the transplant. The J gene is TRBJ2-1, the V gene TRBV7-8, with 7 bases that match TRBD2. DNA for the CDR3: TGTGCCAGCGCTCGATTAGCGGGTCCGGATGAGCAGTTCTTC. This sequence encodes CASARLAGPDEQFF.